These 26 T cell receptor beta chains were all obtained from the same sample, sequenced in a study of cytomegalovirus exposure and HLA in healthy donors. PCR used 60 Vbeta primers and 13 Jbeta primers. TCRdb keeps only in-frame clones here, not all; method: immunoSEQ multiplex PCR. The table shows fewer than 120,000 clones, with around 85% occurring only once. Sequences were obtained from PBMCs. Every receptor here comes from a middle-aged man in good health and CMV-seronegative.

The chain employs TRBV2 and TRBJ2-1; D unresolved. Germline CDR1 SNHLY, CDR2 FYNNEI. The germline V and J ends were trimmed by 6 bases and 3 bases, with 15 bases remaining between them. This CDR3 comprises 15 residues. CDR3 protein: CASSAGRLDYNEQFF. CDR3 sequence (DNA): TGTGCCAGCAGCGCAGGCCGTTTAGACTACAATGAGCAGTTCTTC. Full variable domain (remainder filled in from reference TRBV2 and TRBJ2-1): EPEVTQTPSHQVTQMGQEVILRCVPISNHLYFYWYRQILGQKVEFLVSFYNNEISEKSEIFDDQFSVERPDGSNFTLKIRSTKLEDSAMYFCASSAGRLDYNEQFFGPGTRLTVL.

This clone has just one count. The J gene is TRBJ2-1, the V gene TRBV7-7; possible D gene TRBD1, 6 bases. V was cut by 4 bases and J by 2 bases, with 21 bases left in between. Germline V lookup: CDR1 SSHAT, CDR2 FNYEAQ (reference sequence). The CDR3 sequence is 18 residues long. The CDR3 loop reads CASSSDRFYLMTYNEQFF. In DNA, the CDR3 is TGTGCCAGCAGCTCAGACAGGTTCTACCTCATGACCTACAATGAGCAGTTCTTC.

The genes are TRBV6-5 and TRBJ2-3; the match to TRBD1 covers 9 bases. The V gene end was trimmed by 0 bases and the J gene end by 13 bases; junction bases not matched to a gene: 5. This CDR3 spans 13 amino acids. Germline CDR1 is MNHEY and CDR2 is SVGAGI. CDR3 amino acids: CASSYSTRDREYF. The CDR3 nucleotides are TGTGCCAGCAGTTACTCGACACGGGACAGGGAGTATTTT.

This clone has a single count. The junction and the germline gene differ at one end; a read error may be behind it. The chain joins TRBV18 to TRBJ1-1; D might be TRBD1 (5 bases). CDR1 KGHSH and CDR2 LQKENI come from the germline V gene. There are 13 residues in the CDR3. The CDR3 loop reads CASSPGGNAEAFF. The CDR3 bases are TGTGCCAGCTCACCAGGGGGGAACGCTGAAGCTTTCTTT.

The V and J genes are TRBV28 and TRBJ1-5; 7 bases align to TRBD1. V shed 5 bases, J shed 2 bases, and the junction held 6 bases outside the gene matches. Germline values: CDR1 MDHEN, CDR2 SYDVKM. The CDR3 spans 15 residues. The chain's CDR3 is CASSVIDRGNQPQHF. CDR3 sequence (DNA): TGTGCCAGCAGTGTGATTGACAGGGGCAATCAGCCCCAGCATTTT.

The sample holds a few counts of this clone. V usage is TRBV5-1 and J usage is TRBJ2-5; D is undetermined. Between the trimmed V and J ends, which lost 3 bases and 4 bases, there was a span of 13 bases. This CDR3 spans 14 amino acids. CDR1 is SGHRS, CDR2 YFSETQ, per germline. CDR3 sequence reads: CASSSDLPGETQYF. CDR3 nucleotide sequence: TGCGCCAGCAGCTCCGACCTACCGGGAGAGACCCAGTACTTC.

The rearrangement uses TRBV4-2 and TRBJ1-4; D perhaps matches TRBD1 (5 bases). From germline, CDR1 is LGHNA and CDR2 YNFKEQ. V shed 4 bases and J shed 7 bases, with 10 bases lying between them. The CDR3 is 13 amino acids. CDR3 nucleotides: TGTGCCAGCAGCCGCCAGGGCCCTGAAAAACTGTTTTTT. Amino acid sequence: CASSRQGPEKLFF.

This clone was seen a single time. The chain combines TRBV29-1 with TRBJ1-1, with 9 positions matching TRBD1. The CDR3 extends over 13 amino acids. The germline V gene has CDR1 SQVTM and CDR2 ANQGSEA. The V and J ends lost 6 bases and 4 bases, in that order; junction bases with no gene match: 6. CDR3 sequence (DNA): TGCAGCGTCGAGGGGACAGGGTCCACTGAAGCTTTCTTT. Translated, it gives CSVEGTGSTEAFF.

The chain links TRBV2 to TRBJ1-2, with D tentatively TRBD1 (5 bases). Trimming stripped 4 bases from V and 0 bases from J, with 6 bases between. CDR1 and CDR2 (germline): SNHLY, FYNNEI. The CDR3 is 13 residues long. This chain's CDR3 is CASSVGANYGYTF. The CDR3 region has the DNA TGTGCCAGCAGTGTAGGGGCTAACTATGGCTACACCTTC.

This chain uses TRBV9 with TRBJ1-4, with D tentatively TRBD1 (5 bases). V lost 3 bases and J 5 bases, leaving 17 bases between the germline ends. The CDR3 has 16 amino acids. CDR1 is SGDLS, CDR2 YYNGEE, per germline. This CDR3 reads CASSASTGRGNEKLFF. The CDR3 bases are TGTGCCAGCAGCGCATCCACGGGTAGGGGAAATGAAAAACTGTTTTTT. Drawing the rest from reference TRBV9 and TRBJ1-4, the complete variable domain is DSGVTQTPKHLITATGQRVTLRCSPRSGDLSVYWYQQSLDQGLQFLIQYYNGEERAKGNILERFSAQQFPDLHSELNLSSLELGDSALYFCASSASTGRGNEKLFFGSGTQLSVL.

V is TRBV2 and J is TRBJ1-6; D not certain. Germline lookup yields CDR1 SNHLY and CDR2 FYNNEI. This CDR3 is built from 13 residues. Trimming removed 6 bases at V and 13 bases at J, with 16 bases between. CDR3 bases: TGTGCCAGCAGGCGCGTTCGGGGATCGCCCCTCCACTTT. This translates into CASRRVRGSPLHF.

This clone was counted only a few times. This chain uses TRBV4-3 with TRBJ1-4; D unclear. This CDR3 region has 15 residues. Germline CDR1 LGHNA, CDR2 YSLEER. Deletions cut 1 base from V and 5 bases from J, with 11 bases between. CDR3 sequence (DNA): TGCGCCAGCAGCCAAGGGACCGGGAAGAATGAAAAACTGTTTTTT. This encodes CASSQGTGKNEKLFF.

The genes are TRBV27 and TRBJ1-2, with 9 bases fitting TRBD1. This CDR3 spans 17 amino acids. V was pared by 0 bases and J by 7 bases, with 12 bases of the junction left unmatched. Germline lookup yields CDR1 MNHEY and CDR2 SMNVEV (reference sequence). The CDR3 spells CASSLSISGTGYSGYTF. CDR3 nucleotides: TGTGCCAGCAGTTTATCAATTTCCGGGACAGGGTACTCTGGCTACACCTTC.

The genes are TRBV11-2 and TRBJ2-3, with D tentatively TRBD2 (6 bases). Trimming stripped 0 bases from V and 7 bases from J, with 14 bases between. Germline CDR1 is SGHAT and CDR2 is FQNNGV. The CDR3 runs 15 residues. CDR3 nucleotide sequence: TGTGCCAGCAGCTTAGAGGAGGGTGGAGGATATACGCAGTATTTT. This gives the protein CASSLEEGGGYTQYF.

This chain links TRBV6-5 with TRBJ1-1; 11 nucleotides agree with TRBD1. Germline CDR1 and CDR2: MNHEY and SVGAGI. The J segment lost 11 bases and the V segment lost 3 bases, leaving 14 bases of the junction unmatched. This CDR3 has 16 residues. The CDR3 loop reads CASSYEIEGQGARAFF. CDR3 bases: TGTGCCAGCAGTTATGAAATTGAAGGACAGGGGGCTCGGGCTTTCTTT.

The chain joins TRBV7-2 to TRBJ1-1; D gene unclear. V gave up 5 bases and J gave up 0 bases, with 7 bases separating them. Germline values: CDR1 SGHTA, CDR2 FQGNSA. The length of the CDR3 is 13 residues. The chain's CDR3 is CASSLHMNTEAFF. The CDR3 coding sequence is TGTGCCAGCAGCCTCCACATGAACACTGAAGCTTTCTTT.

Remarks on this clone: The identical CDR3 is also encoded by other nucleotide sequences in the sample. The V gene is TRBV5-1, the J gene TRBJ1-1, with 8 nucleotides matching TRBD1. Per the germline V gene, CDR1 is SGHRS and CDR2 is YFSETQ. V shed 4 bases, J shed 5 bases, and the junction held 4 bases outside the gene matches. The CDR3 is 13 residues long. The CDR3 spells CASSPWTGTEAFF. CDR3 DNA sequence: TGCGCCAGCAGCCCCTGGACAGGGACTGAAGCTTTCTTT.

The chain recombines TRBV5-6 with TRBJ2-7; D might be TRBD1 (5 bases). V was pared by 1 base and J by 0 bases, with 8 bases between. From germline, CDR1 is SGHDT and CDR2 YYEEEE. The CDR3 contains 14 residues. The CDR3 reads CASSLPRDSYEQYF. CDR3 DNA: TGTGCCAGCAGCTTGCCCAGGGACTCCTACGAGCAGTACTTC.

The V and J genes are TRBV28 and TRBJ2-6; D is uncertain. CDR1 is MDHEN and CDR2 is SYDVKM in the germline V gene. The ends were cut back, 7 bases at V and 0 bases at J, with 4 bases in the middle. The CDR3 is made up of 13 amino acids. The CDR3 coding sequence is TGTGCCAGCACGGTCTCTGGGGCCAACGTCCTGACTTTC. Translation gives CASTVSGANVLTF. The full variable domain, with the rest looked up from reference TRBV28 and TRBJ2-6, is DVKVTQSSRYLVKRTGEKVFLECVQDMDHENMFWYRQDPGLGLRLIYFSYDVKMKEKGDIPEGYSVSREKKERFSLILESASTNQTSMYLCASTVSGANVLTFGAGSRLTVL.

The rearrangement links TRBV28 to TRBJ2-7; D is unclear. Looked up from germline, CDR1 is MDHEN and CDR2 is SYDVKM. V was trimmed by 2 bases and J by 2 bases, leaving 10 bases between them. This CDR3 has 14 amino acids. The CDR3 DNA follows: TGTGCCAGCAGTTTAGCCCTAAACCCCTACGAGCAGTACTTC. As protein: CASSLALNPYEQYF.

The chain is built from TRBV12-2 and TRBJ2-5; no DNA check was done on the table's D call, TRBD2. TRBV12-2 counts as a pseudogene. The CDR3 length is 15 residues. The CDR3 loop reads CASRLKAAPQETQYF. As DNA, the CDR3 is TGTGCAAGTCGCTTAAAGGCGGCCCCTCAAGAGACCCAGTACTTC.

The J gene is TRBJ2-6, the V gene TRBV5-1; 7 nucleotides agree with TRBD1. V gave up 4 bases and J gave up 4 bases; unmatched junction bases: 5. The length of the CDR3 is 15 residues. CDR1 is SGHRS, CDR2 YFSETQ, per germline. The DNA for the CDR3 is TGCGCCAGCAGCCTGGACAGGTCCGGGGCCAACGTCCTGACTTTC. This encodes CASSLDRSGANVLTF.

The chain carries TRBV19 and TRBJ2-7; D perhaps matches TRBD1 (6 bases). There are 14 residues in the CDR3. Trimming cost V 4 bases and J 6 bases, with 16 bases left between them. Germline V gene lookup returns CDR1 LNHDA and CDR2 SQIVND (reference sequence). The CDR3 reads CASSTGQSFGEQYF. The CDR3 coding sequence is TGTGCCAGTAGTACGGGACAATCCTTCGGCGAGCAGTACTTC.

The genes are TRBV5-4 and TRBJ2-7, with a tentative D call TRBD1 (6 bases). Germline loops: CDR1 SGHNT, CDR2 YYREEE (reference sequence). CDR3 length: 15 amino acids. With 5 bases removed from V and 5 bases from J, the gap between germline ends came to 20 bases. The chain's CDR3 is CASSAPGQGRDEQYF. CDR3 bases: TGTGCCAGCAGTGCTCCGGGACAAGGCAGAGACGAGCAGTACTTC.

The sample holds a few counts of this clone. The CDR3: CSPAGQGGYGYTF. CDR3 DNA: TGCAGCCCCGCGGGACAGGGGGGCTATGGCTACACCTTC. This chain joins TRBV29-1 and TRBJ1-2; 11 nucleotides align to TRBD1. The germline V gene encodes CDR1 SQVTM and CDR2 ANQGSEA. There are 13 residues in the CDR3. Trimming cost V 8 bases and J 4 bases; bases outside gene matches: 6.

The gene calls are TRBV18 and TRBJ1-5; perhaps TRBD1 as D (6 bases). The V end lost 5 bases, the J end lost 9 bases, and 23 bases lay between the germline ends. The CDR3 extends over 16 amino acids. Germline CDR1 and CDR2: KGHSH and LQKENI. For the CDR3, the DNA is TGTGCCAGCTCAGCGGAGGACAGCCGCATTATATGGCCCCAGCATTTT. Translating it yields CASSAEDSRIIWPQHF.